The clone carrying this TCR beta chain was counted many times. From the RACE reads, TCRdb called clonotypes with MiXCR, one entry per CDR3 protein. The repertoire holds tens of thousands of distinct CDR3 sequences, with 10% to 15% as singletons. The sample comes from a study of human T cells and chemical hapten exposure. Time point denoted: pre-sensitization, week 0. Indicated treatment: therapeutic diphenylcyclopropenone sensitization with weekly scalp DPC. Unfractionated whole blood yielded the extracted total RNA. Germline CDR1 is MNHEY and CDR2 is SVGAGI. V lost 0 bases and J lost 5, with 15 bases in between. CDR3 length equals 16 residues.

The J gene is TRBJ2-3, the V gene TRBV6-5, with D perhaps TRBD1 or TRBD2 (5 bases each). This TCR derives from a woman aged 35 to 49 with alopecia areata. Some clones in this sample may be carry-over from other donors' samples. The sequences come from whole blood, collected in connection with sensitization to the hapten diphenylcyclopropenone (DPC). In nucleotides, the CDR3 is TGTGCCAGCAGTTACTCGAAGGGACCCCACGGAGATACGCAGTATTTT. Residues: CASSYSKGPHGDTQYF.